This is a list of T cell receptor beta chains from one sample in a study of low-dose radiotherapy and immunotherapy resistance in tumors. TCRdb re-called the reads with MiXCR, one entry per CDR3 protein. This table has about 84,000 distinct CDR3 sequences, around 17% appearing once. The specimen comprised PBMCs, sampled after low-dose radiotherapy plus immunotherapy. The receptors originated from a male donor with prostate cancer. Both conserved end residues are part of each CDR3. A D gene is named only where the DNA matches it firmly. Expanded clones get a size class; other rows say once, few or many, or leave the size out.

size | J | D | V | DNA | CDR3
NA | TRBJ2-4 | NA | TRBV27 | TGTGCCAGCAGTTCCCCTATGAGGGGGGCGAAAAACATTCAGTACTTC | CASSSPMRGAKNIQYF
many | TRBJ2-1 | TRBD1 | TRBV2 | TGTGCCAGCAGTTTCATCGACAGGGGTAGCGATAATGAGCAGTTCTTC | CASSFIDRGSDNEQFF
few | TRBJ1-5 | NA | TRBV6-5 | TGTGCCAGCCTCGGGGTACCTCAGCCCCAGCATTTT | CASLGVPQPQHF
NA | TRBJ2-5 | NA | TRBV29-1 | TGCAGCGCAACTACAGGGAATGCGGAGACCCAGTACTTC | CSATTGNAETQYF
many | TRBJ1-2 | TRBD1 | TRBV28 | TGTGCCAGCAGCCCAGGACAGGGACCTTATGGCTACACCTTC | CASSPGQGPYGYTF
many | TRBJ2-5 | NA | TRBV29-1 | TGCAGCGTTGCGCTTCAAGAGACCCAGTACTTC | CSVALQETQYF
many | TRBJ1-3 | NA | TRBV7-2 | TGTGCCAGCAGCTTAGGAGGGGGAGGAGGAAACACCATATATTTT | CASSLGGGGGNTIYF
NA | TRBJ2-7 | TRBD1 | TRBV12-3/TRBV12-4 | TGTGCCAGCAGTACCGGGACAGGGGCCCACGAGCAGTACTTC | CASSTGTGAHEQYF
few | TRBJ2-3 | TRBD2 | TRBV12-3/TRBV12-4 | TGTGCCAGCAGTCTCGAGACTAGCGGGAGTCTTCATTTT | CASSLETSGSLHF
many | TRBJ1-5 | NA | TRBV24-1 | TGTGCCACCAGAATTTCGGTTCAGCCCCAGCATTTT | CATRISVQPQHF
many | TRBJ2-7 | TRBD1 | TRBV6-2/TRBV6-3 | TGTGCCAGCAGTCGGATGACCGGGACAGGGACCTACGAGCAGTACTTC | CASSRMTGTGTYEQYF
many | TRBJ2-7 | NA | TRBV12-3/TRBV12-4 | TGTGCCAGCAGTTTAGGGGGCGAGCAGTACTTC | CASSLGGEQYF
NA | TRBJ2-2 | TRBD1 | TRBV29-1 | TGCAGCGGGGGACAGATCACCGGGGAGCTGTTTTTT | CSGGQITGELFF
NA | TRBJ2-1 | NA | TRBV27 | TGTGCCAGCAGCCCCGGGACCGCGCAGTTCTTC | CASSPGTAQFF
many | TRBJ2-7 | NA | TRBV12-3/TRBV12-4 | TGTGCCAGCAGTTCGAGTACAGGGCAGCGGGAGCAGTACTTC | CASSSSTGQREQYF
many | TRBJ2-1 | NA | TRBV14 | TGTGCCAGCAGCCCCCTTTCGGGACCCCTCAATGAGCAGTTCTTC | CASSPLSGPLNEQFF
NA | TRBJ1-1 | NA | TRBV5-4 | TGTGCCAGCAGCCTAGAACTGGGACAAGGGAACACTGAAGCTTTCTTT | CASSLELGQGNTEAFF
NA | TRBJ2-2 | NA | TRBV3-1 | TGTGCCAGCAGCCAAGATTGGAGCGGGGAGCTGTTTTTT | CASSQDWSGELFF
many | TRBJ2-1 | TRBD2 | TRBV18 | TGTGCCAGCTCACCCATCCCCCTGACTAGCGGGAGGTTGAATGAGCAGTTCTTC | CASSPIPLTSGRLNEQFF